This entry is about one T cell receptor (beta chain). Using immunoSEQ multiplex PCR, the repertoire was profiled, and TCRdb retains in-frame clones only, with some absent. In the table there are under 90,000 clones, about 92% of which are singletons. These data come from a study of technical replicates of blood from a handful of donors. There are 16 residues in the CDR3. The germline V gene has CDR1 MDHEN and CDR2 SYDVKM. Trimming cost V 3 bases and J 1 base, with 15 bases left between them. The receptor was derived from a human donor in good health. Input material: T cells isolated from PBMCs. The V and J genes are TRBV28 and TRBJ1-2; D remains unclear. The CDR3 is CASSLVTAGGNYGYTF. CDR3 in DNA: TGTGCCAGCAGTTTGGTAACGGCAGGAGGTAACTATGGCTACACCTTC.